One T cell receptor (beta chain) is described in this entry. Its antigen is as yet unknown. The sample comes from a study of T cell responses to AZD1222 COVID-19 vaccine. Findings of the study overall: Increases in Spike-specific TCR breadth and depth were seen after two AZD1222 doses. Reports say nearly half of spike-specific TCRs go after unmutated variant regions.

V dropped 2 bases and J dropped 3; count of bases not matched to a gene: 11. This CDR3 spans 19 amino acids. CDR1 and CDR2 (germline): SGHAT, FQNNGV. Data came from immunoSEQ multiplex PCR; TCRdb stores just in-frame clones and leaves some out. The sample yields roughly 160,000 clones, about nine tenths seen once. The rearrangement links TRBV11-2 to TRBJ2-3; 13 nucleotides line up with TRBD2. The sample in question was peripheral blood, obtained on day 0 of AZD1222 vaccination. The TCR originated in an adult in good health. CDR3: CASSLLMGLAGFGTDTQYF. Here the CDR3 DNA reads TGTGCCAGCAGCTTACTAATGGGACTAGCGGGGTTTGGGACAGATACGCAGTATTTT.